This TCR beta chain was retrieved from a study of blood T cells in healthy people across ages. This clonotype was recorded many times. The CDR3 is 14 amino acids. CDR1 is SGHTA and CDR2 is FQGNSA in the germline V gene. The ends were cut back, 1 base at V and 9 bases at J, with 10 bases in the middle. Primed by a sample-barcoded 5' primer and a J-beta primer mix, a second PCR proceeded for roughly 7 to 12 cycles. TCRdb analysed the 5' RACE reads with MiXCR anew, one entry per CDR3 protein. The table shows approximately 810,000 distinct CDR3 sequences, with more than 25% occurring only once. Input material: blood. The origin of this receptor is a woman older than 75 in good health. The rearrangement links TRBV7-2 to TRBJ1-6; maybe TRBD1 (6 bases). The CDR3 DNA reads as TGTGCCAGCAGCTTAGGAAACAGGGTTTCACCCCTCCACTTT. Translating gives CASSLGNRVSPLHF.